Following are 3 T cell receptor beta chains from one sample sequenced in a study of cytomegalovirus exposure and HLA in healthy donors. With 60 Vbeta and 13 Jbeta primers, the PCR was carried out. Assay used: immunoSEQ multiplex PCR; TCRdb lists only in-frame clones, some missing. The table lists some 100,000 clones, about 75% of them singletons. The sequenced sample was PBMCs. Receptor source: a male donor in good health and CMV-seropositive.

This sequence joins TRBV7-9 and TRBJ1-3; the D is unclear. Germline V lookup: CDR1 SEHNR, CDR2 FQNEAQ (reference sequence). This CDR3 is built from 14 residues. Deletions cut 1 base from V and 0 bases from J, with 4 bases between. CDR3 DNA sequence: TGTGCCAGCAGCTTAGGGAGCTCTGGAAACACCATATATTTT. Amino acid sequence: CASSLGSSGNTIYF. The full variable domain, in which reference TRBV7-9 and TRBJ1-3 provide the parts outside the CDR3, is DTGVSQNPRHKITKRGQNVTFRCDPISEHNRLYWYRQTLGQGPEFLTYFQNEAQLEKSRLLSDRFSAERPKGSFSTLEIQRTEQGDSAMYLCASSLGSSGNTIYFGEGSWLTVV.

V and J are TRBV4-2 and TRBJ2-2, with 7 bases lining up with TRBD2. The V and J ends lost 5 bases and 2 bases, in that order; junction bases with no gene match: 14. Germline V gene sequence: CDR1 LGHNA, CDR2 YNFKEQ. CDR3 length equals 18 residues. CDR3 protein: CASSEPRLGLPNTGELFF. The CDR3 DNA reads as TGTGCCAGCAGCGAGCCCAGGCTGGGACTACCCAACACCGGGGAGCTGTTTTTT.

This clone came up once. V is TRBV7-9 and J is TRBJ1-4; D not certain. The CDR3 totals 14 residues. V was cut by 4 bases and J by 5 bases, with 11 bases left in between. Germline CDR1 reads SEHNR; CDR2 reads FQNEAQ (reference sequence). CDR3 nucleotides: TGTGCCAGCAGCTCTACAGACCGGAATGAAAAACTGTTTTTT. Translating gives CASSSTDRNEKLFF.